A single sample gave rise to the 30 T cell receptor beta chains below, sequenced in a study of T-cell memory formation after mild COVID-19. TCRdb redid the calling of the 5' RACE reads with MiXCR, one entry per CDR3 protein. The sample carries 45,000 to 55,000 distinct CDR3 sequences, roughly 9% recorded once. Sequences were obtained from PBMCs or a T cell subset sorted from them (not recorded which). These receptors came from an adult woman who had mild COVID-19 (a few samples of this study predate the infection). Cell type and time point are not known.

This clonotype occurred a few times. The chain employs TRBV15 and TRBJ2-3; D is undetermined. The CDR3 consists of 15 residues. V was clipped by 0 bases and J by 4 bases, with 11 bases between them. CDR1 LNHNV and CDR2 YYDKDF come from the germline V gene (reference sequence). CDR3 protein: CATSREAFAPDTQYF. CDR3 in DNA: TGTGCCACCAGCAGAGAAGCGTTTGCCCCAGATACGCAGTATTTT.

This chain links TRBV6-5 with TRBJ2-2, with 9 bases that match TRBD1. Unmatched junction bases numbered 12, after V lost 10 bases and J lost 6 bases. Per the germline V gene, CDR1 is MNHEY and CDR2 is SVGAGI. This CDR3 has 15 residues. The CDR3 DNA sequence: TGTGCCACCAAAGGAGGGGACAGGGAGTCCGGGGAGCTGTTTTTT. Translating gives CATKGGDRESGELFF.

This clonotype occurred many times. This rearrangement joins TRBV20-1 to TRBJ2-1; TRBD2 matches at 12 bases. The J segment lost 2 bases and the V segment lost 0 bases, leaving 2 bases of the junction unmatched. In germline, CDR1 is DFQATT, CDR2 SNEGSKA (reference sequence). The CDR3 covers 16 residues. CDR3 DNA sequence: TGCAGTGCTAGAGAGTCTAGCGGGAGGGCCTACAATGAGCAGTTCTTC. It translates to CSARESSGRAYNEQFF.

The chain is built from TRBV5-1 and TRBJ2-1, with D possibly TRBD1 on 6 matching bases. V shed 0 bases and J shed 6 bases, with 16 bases lying between them. CDR1 SGHRS and CDR2 YFSETQ come from the germline V gene. The length of the CDR3 is 16 residues. The CDR3 DNA sequence: TGCGCCAGCAGCTTGGCTGGGCTAGCAGGGGTCAATGAGCAGTTCTTC. Its translation: CASSLAGLAGVNEQFF.

This clonotype was observed a few times. The rearrangement uses TRBV6-5 and TRBJ2-7, with 9 bases that match TRBD1. CDR1 is MNHEY and CDR2 is SVGAGI in the germline V gene. V dropped 4 bases and J dropped 0; count of bases not matched to a gene: 4. The CDR3 runs to 15 residues. The CDR3 DNA reads TGTGCCAGCAGTTTAGGGACAGGGCGCTCCTACGAGCAGTACTTC. This sequence encodes CASSLGTGRSYEQYF.

This clonotype was seen only a few times. The V and J genes are TRBV15 and TRBJ2-1, with 8 nucleotides matching TRBD2. Germline V CDR1 and CDR2: LNHNV, YYDKDF (reference sequence). The CDR3 is 14 amino acids. Trimming at V came to 6 bases and at J to 15 bases, leaving 16 bases not matched to a gene. The CDR3 is CATRENYQREQLFF. CDR3 DNA sequence: TGTGCCACCAGAGAGAACTACCAGCGGGAGCAGCTGTTCTTC.

This clonotype has at least ten counts. CDR3 coding DNA: TGCGCCAGCAGCCTGGGACAGGGGGCGAACACCGGGGAGCTGTTTTTT. It specifies CASSLGQGANTGELFF. V usage is TRBV5-1 and J usage is TRBJ2-2, with 11 bases identical to TRBD1. The V gene end was trimmed by 4 bases and the J gene end by 0 bases; junction bases not matched to a gene: 2. Germline-derived CDR1 and CDR2 are SGHRS and YFSETQ. This CDR3 is 16 amino acids long.

In its sample, this clonotype was seen a few times. Here the CDR3 reads CASSWGGNIQYF. The CDR3 nucleotides read TGTGCCAGCAGTTGGGGGGGGAACATTCAGTACTTC. V gene TRBV12-3 or TRBV12-4 combines with J gene TRBJ2-4, with 7 nucleotides matching TRBD2. The ends lost 4 bases at V and 7 bases at J; junction bases unmatched: 1. This CDR3 has 12 amino acids.

The chain is built from TRBV12-3 or TRBV12-4 and TRBJ2-3; 8 bases align to TRBD2. The trim removed 3 bases at V and 6 bases at J, leaving 8 bases unmatched. The CDR3 totals 15 residues. The CDR3 sequence: CASSFVSAGADTQYF. CDR3 nucleotide sequence: TGTGCCAGCAGTTTTGTCTCAGCGGGGGCGGATACGCAGTATTTT.

V usage is TRBV7-2 and J usage is TRBJ2-7, with D possibly matching TRBD2 (7 bases). Between the trimmed V and J ends, which lost 3 bases and 2 bases, there was a span of 11 bases. Germline assignment: CDR1 SGHTA and CDR2 FQGNSA. The CDR3 contains 14 residues. CDR3 amino acids: CASSFGEGAYEQYF. CDR3 DNA sequence: TGTGCCAGCAGCTTTGGGGAGGGGGCCTACGAGCAGTACTTC.

V and J are TRBV6-5 and TRBJ2-1; a weak D match, TRBD1 (5 bases). Trimming removed 3 bases from V and 14 bases from J, with 20 bases in between. The CDR3 is 14 amino acids. Germline lookup yields CDR1 MNHEY and CDR2 SVGAGI. CDR3 sequence: CASSYSSTTGAKFF. The CDR3 coding sequence is TGTGCCAGCAGTTATTCGTCTACCACTGGGGCGAAGTTCTTC.

This chain joins TRBV20-1 and TRBJ1-1, with D possibly TRBD1 on 6 matching bases. V lost 6 bases to trimming and J lost 2 bases, with 13 bases between them. CDR1 DFQATT and CDR2 SNEGSKA come from the germline V gene (reference sequence). CDR3 length equals 13 residues. The CDR3 coding sequence is TGCAGTGCCGCCAGGACAGACAACACTGAAGCTTTCTTT. It codes for CSAARTDNTEAFF.

This clonotype was counted between two and nine times. Here the CDR3 reads CASSQDGGRGDTQYF. The CDR3 nucleotides read TGTGCCAGCAGCCAAGATGGGGGGAGAGGAGATACGCAGTATTTT. The J gene is TRBJ2-3, the V gene TRBV3-1; D is perhaps TRBD2 (6 bases). This CDR3 contains 15 residues. The V and J ends lost 0 bases and 5 bases respectively, with 12 bases between them. Germline V gene lookup returns CDR1 LGHDT and CDR2 YNNKEL (reference sequence).

This rearrangement joins TRBV7-3 to TRBJ2-7, with D tentatively TRBD1 or TRBD2 (5 bases each). V was shortened by 4 bases and J by 2 bases, with 9 bases between the two germline ends. This CDR3 has 13 amino acids. Per germline, CDR1 SGHTA and CDR2 FQGTGA. As DNA, the CDR3 is TGTGCCAGCAGCTGGGACCGTACCTACGAGCAGTACTTC. Its protein is CASSWDRTYEQYF.

The sample holds many counts of this clonotype. CDR3 region: CASRAPGPGELFF. The CDR3 region has the DNA TGCGCCAGCAGGGCGCCCGGACCCGGGGAGCTGTTTTTT. This chain uses TRBV5-1 with TRBJ2-2; unclear D gene. CDR1 SGHRS and CDR2 YFSETQ come from the germline V gene. This CDR3 has 13 residues. V was pared by 5 bases and J by 6 bases, with 11 bases between. Based on the CDR3 plus reference TRBV5-1 and TRBJ2-2, the full variable domain is KAGVTQTPRYLIKTRGQQVTLSCSPISGHRSVSWYQQTPGQGLQFLFEYFSETQRNKGNFPGRFSGRQFSNSRSEMNVSTLELGDSALYLCASRAPGPGELFFGEGSRLTVL.

The rearrangement links TRBV7-7 to TRBJ2-7, with a possible D match to TRBD2 (5 bases). Per the germline V gene, CDR1 is SSHAT and CDR2 is FNYEAQ (reference sequence). The CDR3 loop spans 13 amino acids. Trimming stripped 5 bases from V and 6 bases from J, with 14 bases between. The CDR3 is CASSAKTGSEQYF. CDR3 coding DNA: TGTGCCAGCAGCGCGAAGACGGGATCCGAGCAGTACTTC.

This clonotype was detected a few times. The gene calls are TRBV11-2 and TRBJ2-1; D is uncertain. V was trimmed by 5 bases and J by 0 bases, leaving 14 bases between them. This CDR3 is 16 amino acids long. From germline, CDR1 is SGHAT and CDR2 FQNNGV. The CDR3: CASSPIGSSSYNEQFF. The DNA for the CDR3 is TGTGCCAGCAGCCCCATAGGGTCAAGCTCCTACAATGAGCAGTTCTTC.

This clonotype was seen only once. This chain links TRBV30 with TRBJ1-1; D is undetermined. The V gene's germline CDR1 is GTSNPN and CDR2 SVGIG (reference sequence). The CDR3 contains 11 residues. V gave up 0 bases and J gave up 4 bases, with 3 bases separating them. CDR3 sequence: CAWSVGTEAFF. The DNA of the CDR3 is TGTGCCTGGAGTGTGGGCACTGAAGCTTTCTTT. The full variable domain, its missing parts supplied by reference TRBV30 and TRBJ1-1, is SQTIHQWPATLVQPVGSPLSLECTVEGTSNPNLYWYRQAAGRGLQLLFYSVGIGQISSEVPQNLSASRPQDRQFILSSKKLLLSDSGFYLCAWSVGTEAFFGQGTRLTVV.

The table lists this clonotype with a few counts. The chain has TRBV6-1 and TRBJ1-2, with D tentatively TRBD1 (6 bases). The CDR3 is made up of 13 amino acids. Trimming left V 6 bases short and J 6 bases short, with 14 bases between. Germline lookup yields CDR1 MNHNS and CDR2 SASEGT. CDR3 in DNA: TGTGCCAGCAGGGCGGGGGCCCTCGATGGCTACACCTTC. Translated, it gives CASRAGALDGYTF.

This clonotype came up many times. The chain uses TRBV5-1 and TRBJ2-3, with D perhaps matching TRBD2 (6 bases). Trimming left V 0 bases short and J 2 bases short, with 13 bases between. The CDR3 is 16 residues long. CDR1 is SGHRS, CDR2 YFSETQ, per germline. The CDR3 region has the DNA TGCGCCAGCAGCTTGGCACTAGCCTTTTACACAGATACGCAGTATTTT. Amino acid sequence: CASSLALAFYTDTQYF.

CDR3: CAWSTQTSEAFF. The DNA for the CDR3 is TGTGCCTGGAGTACTCAGACGTCTGAAGCTTTCTTT. The chain links TRBV30 to TRBJ1-1; D gene ambiguous. The CDR3 covers 12 residues. V lost 2 bases and J 6 bases, leaving 10 bases between the germline ends. Germline V lookup: CDR1 GTSNPN, CDR2 SVGIG (reference sequence).

In this sample, this clonotype turned up a few times. J is TRBJ2-1 and V is TRBV20-1, with D possibly being TRBD2 (5 bases). Germline loops: CDR1 DFQATT, CDR2 SNEGSKA (reference sequence). The CDR3 runs 14 residues. Trimming pared 3 bases from V and 10 bases from J, leaving 19 bases between. The CDR3 here is CSARVHGISGEQFF. CDR3 nucleotides: TGCAGTGCTAGGGTCCACGGTATATCGGGAGAGCAGTTCTTC.

This clonotype was recorded a few times. This CDR3 is CASSLEEAAPQHF. The CDR3, as DNA: TGTGCCAGCAGTTTAGAGGAGGCGGCGCCCCAGCATTTT. The chain employs TRBV27 and TRBJ1-5; D is ambiguous. Germline V gene sequence: CDR1 MNHEY, CDR2 SMNVEV (reference sequence). V gave up 2 bases and J gave up 9 bases, with 11 bases separating them. This CDR3 comprises 13 residues.

This clonotype was observed a few times. The chain uses TRBV6-2 or TRBV6-3 and TRBJ1-6; D unclear. The CDR3 runs 15 residues. From germline, CDR1 is MNHEY and CDR2 SVGEGT. The V end was cut by 5 bases, the J end by 0 bases, with 8 bases between. CDR3 nucleotide sequence: TGTGCCAGCAGTCAAACCTACTCCTATAATTCACCCCTCCACTTT. Protein product: CASSQTYSYNSPLHF.

This clonotype was seen at least ten times. The chain has TRBV11-3 and TRBJ2-1; 9 nucleotides align to TRBD2. Germline V gives CDR1 SGHNT, CDR2 YENEEA. The ends lost 1 base at V and 4 bases at J; junction bases unmatched: 8. The CDR3 has 17 residues. The CDR3 here is CASSLGRGGLAYNEQFF. The CDR3 region has the DNA TGTGCCAGCAGCTTAGGTCGGGGCGGACTAGCGTACAATGAGCAGTTCTTC.

This clonotype was seen a few times. The chain joins TRBV30 to TRBJ1-1; D call uncertain. Germline V gives CDR1 GTSNPN, CDR2 SVGIG (reference sequence). This CDR3 is built from 13 residues. V dropped 2 bases and J dropped 1 base, with 8 bases sitting between them. This CDR3 reads CAWSRQTNTEAFF. As DNA, the CDR3 is TGTGCCTGGAGTCGCCAGACGAACACTGAAGCTTTCTTT.

V usage is TRBV20-1 and J usage is TRBJ2-7, with 13 bases fitting TRBD2. Germline trimming cut 5 bases from V and 0 bases from J; bases unmatched to any gene: 13. Germline V gene sequence: CDR1 DFQATT, CDR2 SNEGSKA (reference sequence). This CDR3 has 18 amino acids. The CDR3 loop reads CSAFRPGTSGILSYEQYF. For the CDR3, the DNA is TGCAGTGCTTTTCGTCCCGGGACTAGCGGGATCCTCTCCTACGAGCAGTACTTC.

This clonotype has ten or more counts. J is TRBJ1-1 and V is TRBV27; D is possibly TRBD1 (6 bases). The CDR3 loop spans 15 amino acids. Trimming removed 4 bases at V and 0 bases at J, with 12 bases between. Germline-derived CDR1 and CDR2 are MNHEY and SMNVEV (reference sequence). This CDR3 is CASSYNREMNTEAFF. The CDR3 region has the DNA TGTGCCAGCAGTTATAACAGGGAGATGAACACTGAAGCTTTCTTT.

This clonotype was seen at least ten times. The chain is built from TRBV12-3 or TRBV12-4 and TRBJ2-3; no reliable D call. V lost 3 bases, J lost 6 bases, and 7 bases lay in between. The CDR3 has 12 amino acids. CDR3 region: CASSFLRDTQYF. The CDR3, as DNA: TGTGCCAGCAGTTTTTTGCGGGATACGCAGTATTTT.

Ten or more counts support this clonotype. V usage is TRBV27 and J usage is TRBJ2-7, with TRBD2 identical over 9 bases. With V trimmed by 2 bases and J by 0 bases, 11 bases remained unmatched. The CDR3 has 18 amino acids. Germline assignment: CDR1 MNHEY and CDR2 SMNVEV (reference sequence). This chain's CDR3 is CASSLGSGGTSSSYEQYF. CDR3 in DNA: TGTGCCAGCAGTTTAGGTAGCGGGGGCACTTCGAGCTCCTACGAGCAGTACTTC.